Given below is one T cell receptor (beta chain) in context. The target of this receptor is not known. It has no much larger one-base neighbor in the sample; base qualities were not kept. This sample stems from a study of identical twins (dated by TCRdb to the mid-2010s). Background for the entire study: The study deep-sequenced TCR alpha and beta repertoires from monozygotic twins, unrelated adults of various ages and cord blood to test whether fetal clonotypes persist. Replicate twin experiments were performed at different times using different library preparation protocols to rule out contamination.

The library relied on 5' RACE. The reads were generated on an Illumina HiSeq 2000. Template switching added a universal primer binding site, and the final cDNA carried a unique molecular identifier that allowed TCR cDNA molecules to be counted accurately. Specific primers in the conserved constant-segment region were used to synthesize first-strand cDNA for TCR alpha and beta chains. To control for contamination, each cDNA library was double barcoded with a SMART-Mk sample barcode plus Illumina barcodes. TruSeq adapter sequences, together with Illumina sample barcodes, were added in two successive PCR steps. The Illumina HiSeq platform was used with custom primers to sequence TCR alpha and beta cDNA libraries. Per the source publication's procedure: Unique molecular identifiers were extracted from raw reads with MiGEC, and CDR3 positions were determined with MiXCR. Recombination models were inferred per individual with the repgenHMM and IGoR tools using an EM algorithm. The analysis of shared clonotypes was done with the tcR package in R, with sharing normalized by the product of cloneset sizes. To study raw recombination without the effects of thymic and clonal selection, out-of-frame nonproductive sequences were analyzed. The raw public data were reprocessed by TCRdb itself: fastp quality trimming at Q25, MiXCR clonotype calling, in-frame beta chains only. Records with the same CDR3 protein are collapsed into one entry carrying the most frequent genes and DNA. The V and J calls reflect TCRdb's pipeline rather than the authors' work. The sample table shows some 570,000 distinct CDR3 sequences, and more than 20% are seen once. The top ten clonotypes cover approximately 0.52% of the sample.

Every donor in the study was a healthy Caucasian. The twin cohort consisted of three pairs of female monozygotic twins, all aged roughly 18 to 29 years. CD4+ and CD8+ T cell populations were isolated with positive isolation kits from Invitrogen. What the study reported, not specific to this receptor: A weaker excess of twin sharing was found in beta out-of-frame sequences because the signal-to-noise ratio was lowered by fewer shared sequences. Because the same donors could not be followed over many years, the conclusions depended on cross-sectional statistical analysis. Invariant T cells such as MAIT and iNKT could partly confound zero-insertion analyses, though diverse VJ usage argued against this for most clonotypes. In monozygotic twins, recombination models systematically underestimated out-of-frame TCR alpha sharing, but the models matched the sharing seen between unrelated individuals. Abundant cord blood beta clonotypes carried fewer insertions; young adult naive repertoires showed a weaker similar trend, while memory repertoires showed none. Out-of-frame TCR alpha sequences shared between twins showed an excess of low generation-probability sequences compared with coincidental sharing between unrelated individuals.

The germline V end is reduced by 5 bases and the J end by 4 bases; junction bases left unmatched: 6. The cysteine opens and the phenylalanine closes a CDR3 of 15 amino acids. CDR3 DNA is the only sequence kept; it has 45 bases, read in frame from the first base. CDR1 and CDR2, looked up from the germline V gene, are MNHNS and SASEGT. This sample was also put to use in a study of yellow fever vaccine responses in identical twins. From the second report: According to the authors, in identical twins the way T cells responded to vaccination appeared partly convergent and partly personalized. In identical twins, the study followed T cell clones that responded to the vaccine with precision.

Sequencing was performed on CD4+ T cells sorted from blood. The origin of this receptor is a woman under 30 in good health. The chain is assembled from TRBV6-1 and TRBJ2-5; 11 central nucleotides agree with TRBD2. The sequence in DNA is TGTGCCAGCAGTCGACGTACTAGCGGGGGAGAGACCCAGTACTTC. Its amino acids are CASSRRTSGGETQYF.